This T cell receptor beta chain was sequenced during a study of shared clonotypes between healthy human individuals. Study-wide context: Each donor contributed plates that comprised three CD4 naive, three CD4 memory, two CD8 naive and one CD8 memory. General study points: Non-shared clonotypes displayed generation probabilities falling below those of clonotypes present in all four donors.

As concerns this clone: Antigen: not known.

The method was immunoSEQ multiplex PCR; TCRdb's version includes in-frame clones alone and lacks a portion of them. The sample lists some 1.5 million clones; roughly 96% were seen once. This CDR3 has 14 residues. V was trimmed by 1 base and J by 5 bases, leaving 9 bases between them. Germline V gives CDR1 LNHNV, CDR2 YYDKDF (reference sequence). Source material: naive CD4+ T cells sorted from blood. Subset given: CD45RA+ positively selected. This receptor was taken from a man aged 30 to 39 in good health. The V and J genes are TRBV15 and TRBJ2-1, with D unresolved. CDR3 nucleotide sequence: TGTGCCACCAGCAGAGTGCGGCCCGACAATGAGCAGTTCTTC. It codes for CATSRVRPDNEQFF.